A single sample gave rise to the 19 T cell receptor beta chains below, sequenced in a study of T cell repertoires in cytomegalovirus infection. For these TCRs, the target antigens are not known. In TCRdb, the reads were re-called with MiXCR into one record per CDR3 protein. Counted here are tens of thousands of distinct CDR3 sequences, roughly 19% occurring once; the ten biggest clones make up about 55%. The specimen comprised CD8+ T cells from cultured PBMCs, sampled from culture after CMV antigen stimulation. The receptors shown here come from a human donor in good health (CMV status not recorded). Some clones in this sample may be carry-over from other donors' samples.

The V call is TRBV6-6, the J call TRBJ1-2, with D possibly TRBD1 on 5 matching bases. V dropped 7 bases and J dropped 3 bases, with 18 bases sitting between them. CDR1 MNHNY and CDR2 SVGAGI come from the germline V gene (reference sequence). This CDR3 spans 15 amino acids. The CDR3 sequence is CASTERAGVDYGYTF. The CDR3, as DNA: TGTGCCAGCACTGAACGGGCGGGGGTGGACTATGGCTACACCTTC.

This clonotype was counted ten times or more. This sequence joins TRBV12-3 or TRBV12-4 and TRBJ1-5; D call uncertain. The CDR3 is 12 amino acids. Deletions cut 6 bases from V and 0 bases from J, with 3 bases between. The DNA of the CDR3 is TGTGCCAGCAGAATTAGCAATCAGCCCCAGCATTTT. Translating gives CASRISNQPQHF.

This clonotype was recorded at least ten times. The V and J genes are TRBV4-1 and TRBJ2-5; D uncertain. This CDR3 has 14 amino acids. The V and J ends lost 0 bases and 4 bases respectively, with 9 bases between them. CDR1 is MGHRA and CDR2 is YSYEKL in the germline V gene. The CDR3 nucleotides read TGCGCCAGCAGCCAAGAAGAGGCTTCAGAGACCCAGTACTTC. This gives the protein CASSQEEASETQYF.

The J gene is TRBJ2-1, the V gene TRBV27; D is perhaps TRBD2 (6 bases). Germline lookup yields CDR1 MNHEY and CDR2 SMNVEV (reference sequence). CDR3 length equals 13 residues. Trimming took off 10 bases at V and 5 bases at J, with 15 bases between the two ends. CDR3 nucleotides: TGTGCCACTTGCGGGAACCCCAACAATGAGCAGTTCTTC. This gives the protein CATCGNPNNEQFF.

This chain joins TRBV5-1 and TRBJ2-7, with TRBD1 matching 7 bases. J was trimmed by 5 bases and V by 4 bases; bases with no gene match: 3. The CDR3 loop spans 12 amino acids. From germline, CDR1 is SGHRS and CDR2 YFSETQ. CDR3 in amino acids: CASSTQGNEQYF. The CDR3 nucleotides read TGCGCCAGCAGCACACAGGGGAACGAGCAGTACTTC.

This clonotype was seen many times. The V gene is TRBV6-2 or TRBV6-3, the J gene TRBJ1-1; unclear D gene. CDR1 and CDR2 (germline): MNHEY, SVGEGT. This CDR3 spans 15 amino acids. V was cut by 2 bases and J by 0 bases, with 10 bases left in between. The DNA of the CDR3 is TGTGCCAGCAGTTACCCGGGCAGCCTGAACACTGAAGCTTTCTTT. Amino acids: CASSYPGSLNTEAFF.

The chain recombines TRBV6-5 with TRBJ2-5; unclear D gene. Germline V gives CDR1 MNHEY, CDR2 SVGAGI. The CDR3 extends over 14 amino acids. Trimming shortened V by 0 bases and J by 4 bases, and 9 bases separated the two germline ends. The chain's CDR3 is CASSYSGYGETQYF. The CDR3 DNA sequence: TGTGCCAGCAGTTACTCGGGCTATGGAGAGACCCAGTACTTC.

This clonotype was seen a few times. The rearrangement joins TRBV5-1 to TRBJ1-2; D may be TRBD1 (6 bases). V shed 0 bases and J shed 4 bases, with 13 bases lying between them. The CDR3 covers 15 residues. In germline, CDR1 is SGHRS, CDR2 YFSETQ. The CDR3 loop reads CASSLALDRFYGYTF. The DNA for the CDR3 is TGCGCCAGCAGCTTGGCCTTAGACAGGTTCTATGGCTACACCTTC.

This clonotype showed up many times. CDR3 sequence: CASSQTGTDTQYF. CDR3 coding DNA: TGTGCCAGCAGTCAAACAGGGACAGATACGCAGTATTTT. J is TRBJ2-3 and V is TRBV12-3 or TRBV12-4, with D possibly matching TRBD1 (6 bases). This CDR3 has 13 residues. V was shortened by 5 bases and J by 3 bases, with 9 bases between the two germline ends.

This clonotype was recorded at least ten times. The chain recombines TRBV29-1 with TRBJ1-2; D call uncertain. V lost 4 bases and J 1 base, leaving 13 bases between the germline ends. The CDR3 runs 14 residues. CDR1 is SQVTM and CDR2 is ANQGSEA in the germline V gene. CDR3 loop: CSVVDTSFNYGYTF. CDR3 nucleotides: TGCAGCGTTGTAGACACCTCCTTTAACTATGGCTACACCTTC. Full variable domain (rest looked up from reference TRBV29-1 and TRBJ1-2): SAVISQKPSRDICQRGTSLTIQCQVDSQVTMMFWYRQQPGQSLTLIATANQGSEATYESGFVIDKFPISRPNLTFSTLTVSNMSPEDSSIYLCSVVDTSFNYGYTFGSGTRLTVV.

V is TRBV6-2 or TRBV6-3 and J is TRBJ2-5; TRBD2 might be the D (6 bases). CDR1 MNHEY and CDR2 SVGEGT come from the germline V gene. The V gene lost 6 bases and the J gene lost 3 bases, with 11 bases spanning the gap. The CDR3 is 13 amino acids. For the CDR3, the DNA is TGTGCCAGCAGCTCCGGGAGCGAAGAGACCCAGTACTTC. Encoded protein: CASSSGSEETQYF.

This rearrangement joins TRBV7-9 to TRBJ2-1, with 15 bases aligning to TRBD2. The V gene's germline CDR1 is SEHNR and CDR2 FQNEAQ (reference sequence). V trimming: 4 bases; J trimming: 0 bases; junction bases outside the gene matches: 4. This CDR3 is 18 amino acids long. The CDR3 loop is CASSSGTSGGSSYNEQFF. CDR3 DNA sequence: TGTGCCAGCAGCTCTGGGACTAGCGGGGGGTCCTCCTACAATGAGCAGTTCTTC.

This clonotype has just a few counts. The CDR3 sequence: CASSPAQGRNSPLHF. For the CDR3, the DNA is TGTGCCAGCTCACCAGCGCAGGGAAGGAATTCACCCCTCCACTTT. The rearrangement links TRBV18 to TRBJ1-6; possibly TRBD1 for D (5 bases). This CDR3 contains 15 residues. The V end was cut by 2 bases, the J end by 7 bases, with 12 bases between. The V gene's germline CDR1 is KGHSH and CDR2 LQKENI.

This clonotype was found many times. The chain uses TRBV15 and TRBJ2-1, with 7 bases aligning to TRBD1. The CDR3 extends over 18 amino acids. V shed 3 bases, J shed 0 bases, and the junction held 11 bases outside the gene matches. From germline, CDR1 is LNHNV and CDR2 YYDKDF (reference sequence). The CDR3 coding sequence is TGTGCCACCAGCAGGAAAGATTTGGACAGGTTCTCCTACAATGAGCAGTTCTTC. This codes for CATSRKDLDRFSYNEQFF. The full variable domain, in which reference TRBV15 and TRBJ2-1 provide the parts outside the CDR3, is DAMVIQNPRYQVTQFGKPVTLSCSQTLNHNVMYWYQQKSSQAPKLLFHYYDKDFNNEADTPDNFQSRRPNTSFCFLDIRSPGLGDTAMYLCATSRKDLDRFSYNEQFFGPGTRLTVL.

This clonotype was seen ten or more times. In DNA, the CDR3 is TGTGCCAGCAGCTTAGGGGGGGTAGCGGGTCCCTACGAGCAGTACTTC. Its translation: CASSLGGVAGPYEQYF. J is TRBJ2-7 and V is TRBV11-2; 7 bases agree with TRBD2. CDR1 and CDR2 (germline): SGHAT, FQNNGV. The CDR3 is 16 residues long. J gave up 2 bases and V 1 base, and 8 bases lay outside the gene matches.

Turning to this clonotype: The junction differs from germline at one of its ends, possibly a read error. The V call is TRBV2, the J call TRBJ2-3; perhaps TRBD1 as D (5 bases). Germline CDR1 SNHLY, CDR2 FYNNEI. The CDR3 runs to 15 residues. As DNA, the CDR3 is TGTGCCAGCGGTGAATATCTAGGGGGCACAGATACGCAGTATTTT. This sequence encodes CASGEYLGGTDTQYF.

Many counts were recorded for this clonotype. This sequence joins TRBV7-7 and TRBJ2-5, with TRBD2 matching 10 bases. Per germline, CDR1 SSHAT and CDR2 FNYEAQ (reference sequence). V dropped 4 bases and J dropped 1; count of bases not matched to a gene: 9. The CDR3 has 17 amino acids. The CDR3 nucleotides are TGTGCCAGCAGCTCAGATAGCGGGGGGACACTCCAAGAGACCCAGTACTTC. Translation: CASSSDSGGTLQETQYF.

This clonotype was picked up a small number of times. The chain joins TRBV28 to TRBJ1-1; 10 bases map to TRBD1. Looked up from germline, CDR1 is MDHEN and CDR2 is SYDVKM. Trimming removed 3 bases from V and 10 bases from J; junction bases left unmatched: 8. The CDR3 spans 14 residues. The CDR3 here is CASSFPLTGGRAFF. Written as DNA, the CDR3 is TGTGCCAGCAGTTTCCCTCTGACAGGGGGCCGAGCTTTCTTT.

This sequence joins TRBV19 and TRBJ2-7; a possible D gene is TRBD1 (6 bases). This CDR3 has 15 amino acids. Trimming left V 3 bases short and J 3 bases short, with 15 bases between. Germline assignment: CDR1 LNHDA and CDR2 SQIVND (reference sequence). DNA for the CDR3: TGTGCCAGTAGTATTCGGGACACCTCTCACTACGAGCAGTACTTC. Protein product: CASSIRDTSHYEQYF.